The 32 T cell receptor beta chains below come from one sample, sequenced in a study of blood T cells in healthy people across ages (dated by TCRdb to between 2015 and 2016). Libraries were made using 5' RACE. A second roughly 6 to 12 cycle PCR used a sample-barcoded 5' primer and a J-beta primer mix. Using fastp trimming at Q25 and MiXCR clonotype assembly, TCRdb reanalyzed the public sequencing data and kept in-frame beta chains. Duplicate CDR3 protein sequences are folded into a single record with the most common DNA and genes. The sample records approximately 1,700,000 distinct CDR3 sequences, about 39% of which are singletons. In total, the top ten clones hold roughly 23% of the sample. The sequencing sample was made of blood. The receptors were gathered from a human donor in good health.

The CDR3 protein is CASSLSRGIYEQYF. Here the CDR3 DNA reads TGCGCCAGCAGCCTTTCTAGGGGGATCTACGAGCAGTACTTC. The chain links TRBV4-3 to TRBJ2-5; maybe TRBD1 (6 bases). The better agreement between TRBJ2-7 and the DNA end casts doubt on the J call. In germline, CDR1 is LGHNA, CDR2 YSLEER. The CDR3 totals 14 residues.

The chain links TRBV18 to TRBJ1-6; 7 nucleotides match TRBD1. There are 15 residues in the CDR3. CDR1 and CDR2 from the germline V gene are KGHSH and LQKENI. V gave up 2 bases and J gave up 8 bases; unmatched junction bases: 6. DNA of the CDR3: TGTGCCAGCTCACCATCGACAGGGAGGGATTCACCCCTCCACTTT. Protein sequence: CASSPSTGRDSPLHF.

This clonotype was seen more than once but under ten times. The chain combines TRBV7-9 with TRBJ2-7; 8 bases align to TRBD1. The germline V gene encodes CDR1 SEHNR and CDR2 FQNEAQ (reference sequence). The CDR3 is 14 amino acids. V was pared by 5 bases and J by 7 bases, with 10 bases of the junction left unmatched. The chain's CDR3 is CASSTRTGIGEQYF. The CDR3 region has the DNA TGTGCCAGCAGCACCCGGACAGGGATAGGTGAGCAGTACTTC.

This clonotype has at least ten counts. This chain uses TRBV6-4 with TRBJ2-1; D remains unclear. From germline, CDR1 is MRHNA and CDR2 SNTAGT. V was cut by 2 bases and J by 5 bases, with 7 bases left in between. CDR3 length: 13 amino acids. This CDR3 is CASSDHIDNEQFF. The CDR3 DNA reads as TGTGCCAGCAGTGACCATATAGACAATGAGCAGTTCTTC.

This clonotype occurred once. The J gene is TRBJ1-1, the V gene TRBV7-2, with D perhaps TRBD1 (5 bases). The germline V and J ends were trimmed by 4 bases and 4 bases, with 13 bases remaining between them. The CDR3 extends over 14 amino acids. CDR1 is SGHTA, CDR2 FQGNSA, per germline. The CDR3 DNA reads TGTGCCAGCAGCTATACAGGATTAGGCACTGAAGCTTTCTTT. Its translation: CASSYTGLGTEAFF.

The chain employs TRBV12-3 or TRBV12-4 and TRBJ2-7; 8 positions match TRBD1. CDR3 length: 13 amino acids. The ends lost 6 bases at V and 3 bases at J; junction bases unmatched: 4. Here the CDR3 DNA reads TGTGCCAGCAGACTGACAGGGGACTACGAGCAGTACTTC. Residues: CASRLTGDYEQYF.

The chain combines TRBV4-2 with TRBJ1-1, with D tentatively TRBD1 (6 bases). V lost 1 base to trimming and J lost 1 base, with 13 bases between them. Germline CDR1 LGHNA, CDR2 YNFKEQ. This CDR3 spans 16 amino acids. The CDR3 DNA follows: TGTGCCAGCAGCCAAGCCTGCGGACAGACGAACACTGAAGCTTTCTTT. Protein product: CASSQACGQTNTEAFF.

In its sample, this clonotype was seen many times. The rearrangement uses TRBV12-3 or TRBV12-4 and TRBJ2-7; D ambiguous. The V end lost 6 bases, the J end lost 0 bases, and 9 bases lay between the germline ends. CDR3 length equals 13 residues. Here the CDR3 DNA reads TGTGCCAGCAGATGGACGGACTCCTACGAGCAGTACTTC. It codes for CASRWTDSYEQYF.

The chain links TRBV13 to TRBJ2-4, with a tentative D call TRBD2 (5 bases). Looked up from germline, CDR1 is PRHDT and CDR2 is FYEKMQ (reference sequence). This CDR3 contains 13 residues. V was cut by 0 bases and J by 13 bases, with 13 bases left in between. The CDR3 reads CASSLGGEFEQYF. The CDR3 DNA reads TGTGCCAGCAGCTTAGGCGGGGAATTTGAGCAGTACTTC.

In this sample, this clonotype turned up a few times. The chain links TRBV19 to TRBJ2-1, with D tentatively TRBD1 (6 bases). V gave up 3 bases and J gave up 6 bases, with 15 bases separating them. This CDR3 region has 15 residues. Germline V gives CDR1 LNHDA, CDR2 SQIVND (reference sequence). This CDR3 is CASSIGQSNSNEQFF. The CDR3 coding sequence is TGTGCCAGTAGTATCGGACAGAGTAATAGCAATGAGCAGTTCTTC.

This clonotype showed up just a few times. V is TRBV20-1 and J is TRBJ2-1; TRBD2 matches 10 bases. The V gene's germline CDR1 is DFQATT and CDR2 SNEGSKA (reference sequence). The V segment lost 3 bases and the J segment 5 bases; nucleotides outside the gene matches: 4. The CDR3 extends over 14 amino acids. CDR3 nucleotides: TGCAGTGCTAGTCTAGCGGGGGCCAACAATGAGCAGTTCTTC. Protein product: CSASLAGANNEQFF.

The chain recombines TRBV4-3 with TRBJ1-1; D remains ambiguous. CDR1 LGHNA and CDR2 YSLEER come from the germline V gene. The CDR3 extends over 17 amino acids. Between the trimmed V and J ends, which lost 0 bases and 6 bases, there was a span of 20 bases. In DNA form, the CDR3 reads TGCGCCAGCAGCCAAGATGAGGTAGTGCTGGGTTTCTCTGAAGCTTTCTTT. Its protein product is CASSQDEVVLGFSEAFF.

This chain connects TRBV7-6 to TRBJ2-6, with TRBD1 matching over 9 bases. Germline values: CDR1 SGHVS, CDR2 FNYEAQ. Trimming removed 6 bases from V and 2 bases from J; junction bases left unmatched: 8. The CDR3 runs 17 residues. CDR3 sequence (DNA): TGTGCCAGCAGTTCCGGGACAGGGCCAGCTGGGGCCAACGTCCTGACTTTC. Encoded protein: CASSSGTGPAGANVLTF.

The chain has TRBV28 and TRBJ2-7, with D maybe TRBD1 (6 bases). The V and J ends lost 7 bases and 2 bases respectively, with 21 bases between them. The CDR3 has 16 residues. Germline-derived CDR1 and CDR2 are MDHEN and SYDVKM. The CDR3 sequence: CASISAVRTATYEQYF. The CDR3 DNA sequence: TGTGCCAGCATCTCGGCCGTAAGGACAGCTACCTACGAGCAGTACTTC.

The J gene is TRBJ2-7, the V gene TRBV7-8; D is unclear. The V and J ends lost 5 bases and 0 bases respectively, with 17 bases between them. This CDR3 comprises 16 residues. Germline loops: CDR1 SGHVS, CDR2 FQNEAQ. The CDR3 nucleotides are TGTGCCAGCAGCACGCTAACTGGCCAAAGCTCCTACGAGCAGTACTTC. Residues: CASSTLTGQSSYEQYF.

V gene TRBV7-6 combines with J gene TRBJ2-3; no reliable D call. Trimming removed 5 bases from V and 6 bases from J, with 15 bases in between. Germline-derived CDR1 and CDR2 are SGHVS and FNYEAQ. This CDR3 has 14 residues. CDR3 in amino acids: CASSHDGWMDTQYF. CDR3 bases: TGTGCCAGCAGCCATGATGGCTGGATGGATACGCAGTATTTT.

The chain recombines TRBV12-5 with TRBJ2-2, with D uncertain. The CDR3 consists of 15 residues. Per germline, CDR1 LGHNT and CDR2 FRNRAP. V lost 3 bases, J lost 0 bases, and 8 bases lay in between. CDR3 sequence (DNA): TGTGCTAGTGGTTTCGGCAGTCCGAACACCGGGGAGCTGTTTTTT. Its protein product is CASGFGSPNTGELFF.

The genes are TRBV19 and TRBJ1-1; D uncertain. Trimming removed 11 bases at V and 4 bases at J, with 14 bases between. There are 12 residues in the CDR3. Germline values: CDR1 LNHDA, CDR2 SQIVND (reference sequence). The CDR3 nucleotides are TGTGCCTGTTCTTCGGGCATCACTGAAGCTTTCTTT. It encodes CACSSGITEAFF.

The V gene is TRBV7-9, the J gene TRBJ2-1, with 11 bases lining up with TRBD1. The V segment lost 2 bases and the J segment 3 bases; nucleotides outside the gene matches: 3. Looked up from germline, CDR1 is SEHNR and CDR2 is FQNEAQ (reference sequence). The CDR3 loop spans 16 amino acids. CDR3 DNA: TGTGCCAGCAGCTTACAGGACAGGGGGCTCTACAATGAGCAGTTCTTC. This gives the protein CASSLQDRGLYNEQFF.

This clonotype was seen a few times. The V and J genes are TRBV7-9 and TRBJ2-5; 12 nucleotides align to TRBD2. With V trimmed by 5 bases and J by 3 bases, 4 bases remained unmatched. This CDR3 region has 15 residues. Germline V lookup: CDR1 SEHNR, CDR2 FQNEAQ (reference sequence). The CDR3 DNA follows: TGTGCCAGCAGCGCACGACTAGCGGGGGAAGAGACCCAGTACTTC. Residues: CASSARLAGEETQYF.

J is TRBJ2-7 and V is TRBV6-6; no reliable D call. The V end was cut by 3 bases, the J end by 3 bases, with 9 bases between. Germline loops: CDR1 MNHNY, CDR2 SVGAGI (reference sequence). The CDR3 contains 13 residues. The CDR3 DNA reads TGTGCCAGCAGTTATTTTAGGAACTACGAGCAGTACTTC. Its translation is CASSYFRNYEQYF.

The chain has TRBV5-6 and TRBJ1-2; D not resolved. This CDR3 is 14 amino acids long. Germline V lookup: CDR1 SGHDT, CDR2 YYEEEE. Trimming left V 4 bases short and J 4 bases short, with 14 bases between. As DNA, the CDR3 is TGTGCCAGCAGCCACATTGAGGGCGGCTATGGCTACACCTTC. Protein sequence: CASSHIEGGYGYTF.

The CDR3 coding sequence is TGTGCCACCAGCTACAGGGGAGGGTTTCTGTACTTC. Residues: CATSYRGGFLYF. The chain uses TRBV15 and TRBJ2-7, with D perhaps being TRBD1 or TRBD2 (7 bases each). The V end lost 5 bases, the J end lost 12 bases, and 17 bases lay between the germline ends. Germline V gene data show CDR1 as LNHNV and CDR2 as YYDKDF (reference sequence). This CDR3 region has 12 residues.

CDR3 sequence (DNA): TGTGCCAGCACCTTGTCGGAGAACTCCTACGAGCAGTACTTC. This encodes CASTLSENSYEQYF. The rearrangement uses TRBV7-9 and TRBJ2-7; D is undetermined. V dropped 7 bases and J dropped 0 bases, with 13 bases sitting between them. Germline V gene lookup returns CDR1 SEHNR and CDR2 FQNEAQ (reference sequence). The CDR3 loop spans 14 amino acids.

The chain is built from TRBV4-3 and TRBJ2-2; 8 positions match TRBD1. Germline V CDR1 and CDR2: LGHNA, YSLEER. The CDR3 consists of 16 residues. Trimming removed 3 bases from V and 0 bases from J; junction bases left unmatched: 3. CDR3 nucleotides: TGCGCCAGCAGCCAGGAGGGACAGGCGAACACCGGGGAGCTGTTTTTT. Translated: CASSQEGQANTGELFF.

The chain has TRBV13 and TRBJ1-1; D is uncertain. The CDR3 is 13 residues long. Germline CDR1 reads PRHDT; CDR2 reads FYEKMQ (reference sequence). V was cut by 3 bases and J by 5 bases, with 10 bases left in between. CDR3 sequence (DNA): TGTGCCAGCAGCTTCGAACGCCATACTGAAGCTTTCTTT. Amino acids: CASSFERHTEAFF.

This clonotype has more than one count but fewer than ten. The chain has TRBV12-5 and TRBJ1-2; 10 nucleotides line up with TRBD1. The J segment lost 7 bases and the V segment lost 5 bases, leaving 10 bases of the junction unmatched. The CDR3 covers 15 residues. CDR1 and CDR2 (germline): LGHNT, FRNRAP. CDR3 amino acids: CASGPTGTGVAGYTF. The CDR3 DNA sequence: TGTGCTAGTGGTCCCACCGGGACAGGGGTGGCTGGCTACACCTTC.

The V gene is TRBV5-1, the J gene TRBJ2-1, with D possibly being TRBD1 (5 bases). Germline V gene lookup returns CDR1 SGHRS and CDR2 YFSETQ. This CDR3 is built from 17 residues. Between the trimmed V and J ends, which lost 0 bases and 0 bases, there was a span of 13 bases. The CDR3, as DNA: TGCGCCAGCAGCTTGGTCTATGACGACAGCTCCTACAATGAGCAGTTCTTC. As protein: CASSLVYDDSSYNEQFF.

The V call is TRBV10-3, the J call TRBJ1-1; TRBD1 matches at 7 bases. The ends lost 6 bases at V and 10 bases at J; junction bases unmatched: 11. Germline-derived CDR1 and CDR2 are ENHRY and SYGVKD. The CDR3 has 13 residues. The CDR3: CAIRPTGLNSAFF. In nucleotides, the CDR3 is TGTGCCATCAGACCGACAGGGCTGAATTCAGCTTTCTTT.

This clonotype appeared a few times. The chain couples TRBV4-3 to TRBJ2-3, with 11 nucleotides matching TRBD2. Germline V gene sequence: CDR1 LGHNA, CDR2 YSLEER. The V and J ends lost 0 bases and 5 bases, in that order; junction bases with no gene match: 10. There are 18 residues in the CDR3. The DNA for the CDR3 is TGCGCCAGCAGCCAAGATCTAGCGGGGGGCCGACTAGGAGATACGCAGTATTTT. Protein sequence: CASSQDLAGGRLGDTQYF.

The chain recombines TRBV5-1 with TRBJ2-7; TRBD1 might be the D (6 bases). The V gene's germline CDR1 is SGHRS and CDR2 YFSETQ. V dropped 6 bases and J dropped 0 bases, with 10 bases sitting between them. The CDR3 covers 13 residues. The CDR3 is CASKEQGSYEQYF. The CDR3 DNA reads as TGCGCCAGCAAAGAACAGGGCTCCTACGAGCAGTACTTC.

CDR3 in DNA: TGTGCCAGCAGCTCCGGACAGGTCCTGAACACTGAAGCTTTCTTT. Its protein product is CASSSGQVLNTEAFF. The rearrangement joins TRBV7-3 to TRBJ1-1; TRBD1 agrees at 7 bases. The germline CDR1 and CDR2 sequences are SGHTA and FQGTGA. The CDR3 runs 15 residues. V was pared by 4 bases and J by 0 bases, with 5 bases of the junction left unmatched.